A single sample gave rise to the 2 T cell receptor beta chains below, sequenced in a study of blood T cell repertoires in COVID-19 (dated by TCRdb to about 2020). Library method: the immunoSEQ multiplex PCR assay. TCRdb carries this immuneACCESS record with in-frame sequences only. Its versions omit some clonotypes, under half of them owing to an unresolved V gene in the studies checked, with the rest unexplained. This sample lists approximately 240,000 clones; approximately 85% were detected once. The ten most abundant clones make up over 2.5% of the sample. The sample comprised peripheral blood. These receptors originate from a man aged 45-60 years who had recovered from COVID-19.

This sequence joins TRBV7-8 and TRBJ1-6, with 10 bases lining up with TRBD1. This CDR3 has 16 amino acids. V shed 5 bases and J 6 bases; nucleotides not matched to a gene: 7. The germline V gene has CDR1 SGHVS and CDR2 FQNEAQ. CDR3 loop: CASSQRQGAINSPLHF. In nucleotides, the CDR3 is TGTGCCAGCAGCCAAAGACAGGGGGCGATTAATTCACCCCTCCACTTT. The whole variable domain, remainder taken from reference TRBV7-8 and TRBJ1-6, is GAGVSQSPRYKVAKRGQDVALRCDPISGHVSLFWYQQALGQGPEFLTYFQNEAQLDKSGLPSDRFFAERPEGSVSTLKIQRTQQEDSAVYLCASSQRQGAINSPLHFGNGTRLTVT.

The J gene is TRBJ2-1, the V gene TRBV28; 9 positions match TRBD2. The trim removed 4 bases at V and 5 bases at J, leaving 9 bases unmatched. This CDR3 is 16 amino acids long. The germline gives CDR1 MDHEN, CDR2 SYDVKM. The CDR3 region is CASSSLLAGNNNEQFF. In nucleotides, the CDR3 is TGTGCCAGCAGTTCCTTACTAGCGGGCAATAACAATGAGCAGTTCTTC.